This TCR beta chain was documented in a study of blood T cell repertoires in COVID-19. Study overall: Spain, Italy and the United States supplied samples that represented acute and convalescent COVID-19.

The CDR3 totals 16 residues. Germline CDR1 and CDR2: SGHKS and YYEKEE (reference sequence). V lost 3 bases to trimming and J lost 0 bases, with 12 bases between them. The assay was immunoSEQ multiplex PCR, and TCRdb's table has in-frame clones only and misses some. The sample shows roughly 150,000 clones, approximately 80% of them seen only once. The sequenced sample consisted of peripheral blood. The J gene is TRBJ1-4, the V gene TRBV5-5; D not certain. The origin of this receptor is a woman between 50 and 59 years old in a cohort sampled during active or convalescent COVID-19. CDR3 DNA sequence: TGTGCCAGCAGCTGGAGAGTAGCTGCAACTAATGAAAAACTGTTTTTT. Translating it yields CASSWRVAATNEKLFF.